Following are 12 T cell receptor beta chains from one sample sequenced in a study of T cells in Graves' hyperthyroidism and ophthalmopathy. TCR beta CDR3 region amplification was performed from RNA transcripts. Researchers ran a first-round RT-PCR on the TCR CDR3 using the HTBI primer set. TCRdb re-analysed the multiplex PCR reads in MiXCR, keeping a single row per CDR3 protein. This sample has approximately 600,000 distinct CDR3 sequences, with less than 25% found just once. The material sequenced was blood. The receptor set was obtained from a man younger than 45 with Graves' ophthalmopathy.

The V call is TRBV28, the J call TRBJ2-2, with TRBD2 identical over 9 bases. Losses at the gene ends were 7 bases for V and 3 bases for J; bases not matched to a gene: 12. From germline, CDR1 is MDHEN and CDR2 SYDVKM. The CDR3 consists of 17 residues. CDR3 residues: CASTVLTSGGDTGELFF. The CDR3 nucleotides read TGTGCCAGCACCGTACTGACTAGCGGAGGAGACACCGGGGAGCTGTTTTTT.

V and J are TRBV24-1 and TRBJ1-2, with 7 bases lining up with TRBD1. The CDR3 contains 14 residues. Germline trimming cut 3 bases from V and 4 bases from J; bases unmatched to any gene: 4. Looked up from germline, CDR1 is KGHDR and CDR2 is SFDVKD. The CDR3 DNA is TGTGCCACCAGTGATGGGGGACAGACCTATGGCTACACCTTC. Its translation is CATSDGGQTYGYTF.

The V and J genes are TRBV7-9 and TRBJ2-1; no definite D call. The ends were cut back, 6 bases at V and 6 bases at J, with 9 bases in the middle. This CDR3 is built from 12 residues. CDR1 is SEHNR, CDR2 FQNEAQ, per germline (reference sequence). CDR3 region: CASRPSGNEQFF. For the CDR3, the DNA is TGTGCCAGCAGACCTAGTGGCAATGAGCAGTTCTTC.

This clonotype showed up just a few times. The rearrangement links TRBV6-2 or TRBV6-3 to TRBJ2-1; tentative D call: TRBD1 (5 bases). Germline assignment: CDR1 MNHEY and CDR2 SVGEGT. V lost 8 bases to trimming and J lost 10 bases, with 15 bases between them. CDR3 length: 12 amino acids. This CDR3 is CASVTDLGEQFF. In nucleotides, the CDR3 is TGTGCCAGCGTGACAGACCTAGGCGAGCAGTTCTTC.

In its sample, this clonotype was seen a few times. This sequence joins TRBV20-1 and TRBJ1-5; possibly TRBD1 for D (6 bases). The V end lost 6 bases, the J end lost 10 bases, and 19 bases lay between the germline ends. The CDR3 totals 13 residues. Germline-derived CDR1 and CDR2 are DFQATT and SNEGSKA (reference sequence). The CDR3: CSAPEGGAGPQHF. The CDR3 coding sequence is TGCAGTGCGCCCGAGGGGGGGGCAGGACCCCAGCATTTT.

CDR3 DNA sequence: TGTGCCAGCGGCGTCCTACCGGGACGGGGAGGAGAGACCCAGTACTTC. It encodes CASGVLPGRGGETQYF. The V call is TRBV27, the J call TRBJ2-5; a possible D gene is TRBD2 (6 bases). The V end was cut by 8 bases, the J end by 4 bases, with 23 bases between. The germline CDR1 and CDR2 sequences are MNHEY and SMNVEV (reference sequence). The CDR3 is 16 amino acids.

This clonotype was seen a few times. The chain combines TRBV6-8 with TRBJ1-5, with D hard to call. The V gene lost 2 bases and the J gene lost 6 bases, with 17 bases spanning the gap. This CDR3 comprises 16 residues. Germline CDR1 MNHGY, CDR2 SAAAGT. The CDR3 region is CASSYLSAVSCQPQHF. The CDR3 bases are TGTGCCAGCAGTTACCTATCCGCAGTGTCGTGTCAGCCCCAGCATTTT.

This clonotype was seen many times. The chain uses TRBV11-2 and TRBJ2-5; 12 nucleotides match TRBD1. V was pared by 5 bases and J by 7 bases, with 8 bases of the junction left unmatched. CDR3 size: 15 residues. Germline V gene sequence: CDR1 SGHAT, CDR2 FQNNGV. CDR3: CASSPGQGAMGTQYF. The CDR3 DNA follows: TGTGCCAGCAGCCCGGGACAGGGGGCGATGGGGACCCAGTACTTC.

This clonotype appeared a few times. This chain connects TRBV6-2 or TRBV6-3 to TRBJ2-7; 8 nucleotides match TRBD2. Germline values: CDR1 MNHEY, CDR2 SVGEGT. This CDR3 region has 16 residues. With V trimmed by 8 bases and J by 2 bases, 14 bases remained unmatched. Written as DNA, the CDR3 is TGTGCCAGCGGCAAACCTATAGCGGGGATTCCCTACGAGCAGTACTTC. This codes for CASGKPIAGIPYEQYF.

The gene calls are TRBV6-1 and TRBJ2-4; the match to TRBD1 covers 9 bases. With 6 bases clipped from V and 8 bases from J, the junction kept 8 bases outside the gene matches. The germline CDR1 and CDR2 sequences are MNHNS and SASEGT. The CDR3 contains 14 residues. CDR3 bases: TGTGCCAGCAGCTCCGGGACAGGGCTATACATTCAGTACTTC. It encodes CASSSGTGLYIQYF.

In its sample, this clonotype was seen a few times. The CDR3: CASSYGTASPLHF. DNA for the CDR3: TGTGCCAGCAGTTACGGAACAGCTTCACCCCTCCACTTT. The V and J genes are TRBV6-2 or TRBV6-3 and TRBJ1-6, with D hard to call. CDR3 length equals 13 residues. The V end lost 2 bases, the J end lost 9 bases, and 8 bases lay between the germline ends. The germline gives CDR1 MNHEY, CDR2 SVGEGT.

This clonotype has a count of ten or more. The chain has TRBV6-1 and TRBJ2-7; 12 bases align to TRBD1. CDR1 MNHNS and CDR2 SASEGT come from the germline V gene. Trimming cost V 5 bases and J 4 bases; bases outside gene matches: 3. This CDR3 is built from 14 residues. CDR3 in DNA: TGTGCCAGCAGTCGGGACAGGGGGCGATACGAGCAGTACTTC. The encoded protein is CASSRDRGRYEQYF.